The text below deals with one TCR beta chain. Its antigen is unidentified. These data belong to a study of PD-1 blockade in classical Hodgkin lymphoma. Study-wide results and limits: Significantly greater TCR diversity emerged by C4D1 in CD4+ cells but not CD8+ cells. Complete responders showed a baseline diversity that resembled the diversity of newly diagnosed patients.

TCRdb keeps only in-frame clones here, not all; method: immunoSEQ multiplex PCR. The sample includes approximately 100,000 clones, more than 90% of them seen just once. V was shortened by 5 bases and J by 3 bases, with 10 bases between the two germline ends. The V gene's germline CDR1 is PRHDT and CDR2 FYEKMQ (reference sequence). The CDR3 consists of 13 residues. Exposure to brentuximab vedotin varied, and each patient had relapsed following autologous stem cell transplantation. The clonotype originates from a human donor with classical Hodgkin lymphoma. The chain links TRBV13 to TRBJ1-2; D call uncertain. The specimen comprised peripheral blood mononuclear cells (PBMCs), sampled at baseline. This CDR3 reads CASSPSNHYGYTF. The CDR3, as DNA: TGTGCCAGCAGCCCCTCCAACCACTATGGCTACACCTTC.